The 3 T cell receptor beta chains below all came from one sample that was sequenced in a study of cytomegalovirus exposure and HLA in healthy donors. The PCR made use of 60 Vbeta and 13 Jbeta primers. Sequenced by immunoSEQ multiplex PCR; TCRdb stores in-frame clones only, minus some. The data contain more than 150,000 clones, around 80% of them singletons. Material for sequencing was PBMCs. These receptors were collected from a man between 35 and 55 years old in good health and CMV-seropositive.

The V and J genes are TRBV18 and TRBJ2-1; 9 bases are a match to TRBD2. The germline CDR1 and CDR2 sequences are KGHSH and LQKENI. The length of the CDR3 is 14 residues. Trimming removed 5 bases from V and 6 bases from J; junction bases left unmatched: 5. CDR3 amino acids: CASSARGGVNEQFF. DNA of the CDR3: TGTGCCAGCTCAGCCCGCGGGGGGGTCAATGAGCAGTTCTTC.

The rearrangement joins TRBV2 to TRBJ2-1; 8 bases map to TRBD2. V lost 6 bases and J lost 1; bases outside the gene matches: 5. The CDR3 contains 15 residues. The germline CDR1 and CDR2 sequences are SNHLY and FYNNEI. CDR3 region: CASSDSGGSYNEQFF. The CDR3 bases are TGTGCCAGCAGCGACTCGGGGGGGTCCTACAATGAGCAGTTCTTC.

This CDR3 is CASGRERLYYEQYF. The CDR3 coding sequence is TGTGCCAGCGGCCGGGAGAGACTTTACTACGAGCAGTACTTC. The chain employs TRBV2 and TRBJ2-7; a weak D match, TRBD2 (6 bases). Germline CDR1 SNHLY, CDR2 FYNNEI. Trimming took 8 bases from V and 3 from J, leaving 17 bases between them. The CDR3 contains 14 residues.